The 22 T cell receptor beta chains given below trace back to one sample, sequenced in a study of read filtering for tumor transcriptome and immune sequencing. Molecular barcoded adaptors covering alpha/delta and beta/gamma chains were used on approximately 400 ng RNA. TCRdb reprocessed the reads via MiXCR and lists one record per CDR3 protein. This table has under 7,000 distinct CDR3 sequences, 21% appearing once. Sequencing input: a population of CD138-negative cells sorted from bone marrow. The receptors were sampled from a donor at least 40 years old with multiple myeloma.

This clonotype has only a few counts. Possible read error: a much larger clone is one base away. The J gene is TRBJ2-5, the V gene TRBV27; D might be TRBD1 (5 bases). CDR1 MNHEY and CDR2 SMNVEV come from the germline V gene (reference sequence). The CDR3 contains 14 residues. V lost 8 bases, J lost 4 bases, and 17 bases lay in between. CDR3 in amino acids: CASHPGSARETQYF. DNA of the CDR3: TGTGCCAGCCACCCAGGGTCAGCCCGAGAGACCCAGTACTTC.

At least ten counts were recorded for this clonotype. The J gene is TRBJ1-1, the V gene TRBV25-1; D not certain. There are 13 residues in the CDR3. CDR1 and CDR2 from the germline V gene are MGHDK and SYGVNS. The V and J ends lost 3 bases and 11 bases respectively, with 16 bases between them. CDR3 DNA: TGTGCCAGCAGTGATCCCGGATTTTCAAGCGCTTTCTTT. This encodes CASSDPGFSSAFF.

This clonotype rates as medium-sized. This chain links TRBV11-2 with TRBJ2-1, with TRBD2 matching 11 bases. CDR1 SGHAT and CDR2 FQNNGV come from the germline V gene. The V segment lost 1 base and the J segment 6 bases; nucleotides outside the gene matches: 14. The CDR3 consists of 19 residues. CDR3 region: CASSLGGVRSGRASNEQFF. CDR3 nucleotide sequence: TGTGCCAGCAGCTTAGGTGGGGTCCGTAGCGGGAGGGCCTCCAATGAGCAGTTCTTC. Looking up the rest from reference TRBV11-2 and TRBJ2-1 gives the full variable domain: EAGVAQSPRYKIIEKRQSVAFWCNPISGHATLYWYQQILGQGPKLLIQFQNNGVVDDSQLPKDRFSAERLKGVDSTLKIQPAKLEDSAVYLCASSLGGVRSGRASNEQFFGPGTRLTVL.

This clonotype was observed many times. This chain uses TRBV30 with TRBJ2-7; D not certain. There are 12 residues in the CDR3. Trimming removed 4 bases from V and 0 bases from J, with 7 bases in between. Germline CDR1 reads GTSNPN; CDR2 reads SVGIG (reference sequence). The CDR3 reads CAWMTSSYEQYF. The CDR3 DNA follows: TGTGCCTGGATGACGAGCTCCTACGAGCAGTACTTC.

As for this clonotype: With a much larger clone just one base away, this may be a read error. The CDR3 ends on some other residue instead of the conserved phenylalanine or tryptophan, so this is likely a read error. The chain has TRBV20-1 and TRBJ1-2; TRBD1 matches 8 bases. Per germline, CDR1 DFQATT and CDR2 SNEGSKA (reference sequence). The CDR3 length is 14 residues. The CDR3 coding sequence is TGCAGTGCTAGAGCTCCAGGGGGCTACTATGACTACACCCTC. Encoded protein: CSARAPGGYYDYTL.

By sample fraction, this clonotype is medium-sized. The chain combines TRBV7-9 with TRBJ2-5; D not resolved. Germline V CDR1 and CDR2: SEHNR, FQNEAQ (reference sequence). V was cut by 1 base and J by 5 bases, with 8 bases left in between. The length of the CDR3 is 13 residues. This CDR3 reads CASSLGGSETQYF. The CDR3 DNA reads TGTGCCAGCAGCTTAGGCGGCTCGGAGACCCAGTACTTC.

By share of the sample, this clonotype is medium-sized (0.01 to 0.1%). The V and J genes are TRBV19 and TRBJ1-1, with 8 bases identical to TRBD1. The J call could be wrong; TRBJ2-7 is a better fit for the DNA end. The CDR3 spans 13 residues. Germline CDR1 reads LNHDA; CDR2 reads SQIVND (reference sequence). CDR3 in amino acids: CASSKDREREQYF. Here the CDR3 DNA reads TGTGCCAGTAGTAAGGACAGGGAACGGGAGCAGTACTTC.

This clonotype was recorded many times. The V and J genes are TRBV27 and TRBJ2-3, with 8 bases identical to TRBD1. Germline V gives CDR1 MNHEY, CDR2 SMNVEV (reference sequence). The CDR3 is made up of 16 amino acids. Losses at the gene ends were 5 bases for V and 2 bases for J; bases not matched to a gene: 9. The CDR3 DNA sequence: TGTGCCAGCAGTCGCAAGGGACAGGCCTTCACAGATACGCAGTATTTT. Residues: CASSRKGQAFTDTQYF.

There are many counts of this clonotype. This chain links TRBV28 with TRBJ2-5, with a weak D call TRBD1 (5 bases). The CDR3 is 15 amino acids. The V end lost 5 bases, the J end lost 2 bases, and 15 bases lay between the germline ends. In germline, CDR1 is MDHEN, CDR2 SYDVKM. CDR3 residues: CASSDPSTVQETQYF. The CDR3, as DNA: TGTGCCAGCAGTGATCCTTCGACAGTACAAGAGACCCAGTACTTC.

The CDR3 DNA follows: TGTGCCAGCCGACTAGCGGGCCACGAGCAGTACTTC. Protein product: CASRLAGHEQYF. This rearrangement joins TRBV2 to TRBJ2-7, with 10 bases that match TRBD2. This CDR3 spans 12 amino acids. CDR1 and CDR2 (germline): SNHLY, FYNNEI. With V trimmed by 8 bases and J by 5 bases, 3 bases remained unmatched.

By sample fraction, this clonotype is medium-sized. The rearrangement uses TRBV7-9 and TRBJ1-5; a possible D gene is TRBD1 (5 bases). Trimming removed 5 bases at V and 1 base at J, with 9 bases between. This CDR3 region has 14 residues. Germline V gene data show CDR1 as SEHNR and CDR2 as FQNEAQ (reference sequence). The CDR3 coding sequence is TGTGCCAGCAGCCGCCGGGACAGCAATCAGCCCCAGCATTTT. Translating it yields CASSRRDSNQPQHF.

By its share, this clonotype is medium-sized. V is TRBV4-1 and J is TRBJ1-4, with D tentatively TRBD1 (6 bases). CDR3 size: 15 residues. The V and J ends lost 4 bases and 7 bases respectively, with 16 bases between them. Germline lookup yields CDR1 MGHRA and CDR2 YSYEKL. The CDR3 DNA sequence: TGCGCCAGCAGCCCCAAACAGGGCAGGGGTGAAAAACTGTTTTTT. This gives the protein CASSPKQGRGEKLFF.

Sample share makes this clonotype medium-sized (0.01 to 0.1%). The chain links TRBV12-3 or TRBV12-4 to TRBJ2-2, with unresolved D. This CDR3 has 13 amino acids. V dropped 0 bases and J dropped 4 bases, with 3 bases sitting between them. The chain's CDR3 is CASSLARTGELFF. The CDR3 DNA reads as TGTGCCAGCAGTTTAGCCCGCACCGGGGAGCTGTTTTTT.

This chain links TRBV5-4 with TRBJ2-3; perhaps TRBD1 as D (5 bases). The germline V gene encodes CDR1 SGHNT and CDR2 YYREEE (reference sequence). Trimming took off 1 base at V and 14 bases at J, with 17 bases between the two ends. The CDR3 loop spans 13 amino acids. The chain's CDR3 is CASSLQGSQDPYF. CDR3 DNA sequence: TGTGCCAGCAGCTTGCAGGGTAGTCAAGACCCGTATTTT.

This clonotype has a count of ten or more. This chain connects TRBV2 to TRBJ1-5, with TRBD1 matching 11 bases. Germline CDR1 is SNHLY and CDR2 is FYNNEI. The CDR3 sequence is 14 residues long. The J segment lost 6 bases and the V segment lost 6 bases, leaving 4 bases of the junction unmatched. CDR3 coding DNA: TGTGCCAGCAGGGGGACAGGGGGGAGTCAGCCCCAGCATTTT. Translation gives CASRGTGGSQPQHF.

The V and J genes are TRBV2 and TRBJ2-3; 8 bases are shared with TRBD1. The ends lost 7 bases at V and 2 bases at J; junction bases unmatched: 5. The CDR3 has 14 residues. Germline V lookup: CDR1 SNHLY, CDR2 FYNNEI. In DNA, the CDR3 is TGTGCCAGCAACAGGGGGACCTTCACAGATACGCAGTATTTT. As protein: CASNRGTFTDTQYF.

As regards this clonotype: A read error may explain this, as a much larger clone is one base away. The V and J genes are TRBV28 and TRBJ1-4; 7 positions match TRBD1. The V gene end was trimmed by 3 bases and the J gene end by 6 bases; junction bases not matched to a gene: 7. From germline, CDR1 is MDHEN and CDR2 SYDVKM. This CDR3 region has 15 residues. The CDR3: CASSFSGTVHEKLFF. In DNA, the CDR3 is TGTGCCAGCAGTTTTTCCGGGACAGTACATGAAAAACTGTTTTTT.

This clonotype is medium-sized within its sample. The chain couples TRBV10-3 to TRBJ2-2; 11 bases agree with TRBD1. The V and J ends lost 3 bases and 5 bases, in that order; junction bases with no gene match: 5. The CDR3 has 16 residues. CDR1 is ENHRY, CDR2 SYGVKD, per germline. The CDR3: CAISESDRGPTGELFF. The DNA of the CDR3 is TGTGCCATCAGTGAATCGGACAGGGGGCCAACCGGGGAGCTGTTTTTT.

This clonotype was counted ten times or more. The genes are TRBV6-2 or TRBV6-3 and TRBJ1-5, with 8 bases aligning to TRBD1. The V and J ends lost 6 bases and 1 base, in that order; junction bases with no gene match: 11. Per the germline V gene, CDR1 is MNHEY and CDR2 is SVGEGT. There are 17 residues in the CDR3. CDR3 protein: CASSPGQGAESNQPQHF. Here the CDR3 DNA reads TGTGCCAGCAGCCCCGGGCAGGGGGCAGAGAGCAATCAGCCCCAGCATTTT.

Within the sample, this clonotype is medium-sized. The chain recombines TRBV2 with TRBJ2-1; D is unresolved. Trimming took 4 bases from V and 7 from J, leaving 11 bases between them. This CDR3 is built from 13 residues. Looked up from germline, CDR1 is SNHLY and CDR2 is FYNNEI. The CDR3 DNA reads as TGTGCCAGCAGTGTAGGGCAGGTGAATGAGCAGTTCTTC. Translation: CASSVGQVNEQFF.

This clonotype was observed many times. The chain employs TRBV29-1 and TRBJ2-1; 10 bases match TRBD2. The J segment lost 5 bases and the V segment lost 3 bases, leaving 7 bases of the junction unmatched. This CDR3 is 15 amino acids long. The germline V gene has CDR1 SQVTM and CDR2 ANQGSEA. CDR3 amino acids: CSVESPGLANNEQFF. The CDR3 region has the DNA TGCAGCGTTGAGTCACCGGGACTAGCGAACAATGAGCAGTTCTTC.

The CDR3 sequence is CASSQALSAGESLDEQFF. In nucleotides, the CDR3 is TGTGCCAGCAGCCAAGCACTATCCGCGGGGGAGTCTCTCGATGAGCAGTTCTTC. This chain links TRBV3-1 with TRBJ2-1; 7 nucleotides agree with TRBD2. There are 18 residues in the CDR3. Germline V gene sequence: CDR1 LGHDT, CDR2 YNNKEL (reference sequence). Losses at the gene ends were 1 base for V and 8 bases for J; bases not matched to a gene: 17.